Listed below are T cell receptor beta chains from one sample, sequenced in a study of identical twins. MiXCR was run by TCRdb on the 5' RACE reads, yielding one entry per CDR3 protein. In the table there are some 320,000 distinct CDR3 sequences, around an eighth of which are singletons. This same sample was also taken into another study, of yellow fever vaccine responses in identical twins.

Material: CD8+ T cells sorted from blood. The receptors derive from a young woman in good health. Each CDR3 is given without its conserved first and last residue.

j_call v_call cdr3_aa
TRBJ2-7 TRBV5-1 ASSLDLQGLY
TRBJ1-1 TRBV2 ASSVRVVDEAF
TRBJ1-1 TRBV29-1 SVEATSGVGTEAF
TRBJ2-6 TRBV5-6 ARSGRVSGANVLT
TRBJ1-1 TRBV9 ASSLGVGTNTEAF
TRBJ2-1 TRBV29-1 SVELPSGNEQF
TRBJ2-5 TRBV4-1 ASSQEGMISGREDQETQY
TRBJ1-6 TRBV4-1 ASSQVAGDNSPLH
TRBJ1-2 TRBV20-1 SARDGVTNYGYT
TRBJ2-5 TRBV19 ASTHRDGQETQY
TRBJ2-1 TRBV11-2 ASSSGGELVEQF
TRBJ2-7 TRBV9 ASSHTGTTYEQY
TRBJ2-5 TRBV10-1 ASPLLRRPSPSDQTQY
TRBJ1-1 TRBV5-5 ASSSTGPEAF
TRBJ2-1 TRBV19 ASSVSRYNEQF
TRBJ2-3 TRBV10-3 AISPDREPDTQY
TRBJ2-6 TRBV24-1 ATSDPGGARGGANVLT
TRBJ2-2 TRBV27 ASSPPRGTSFGELF
TRBJ2-2 TRBV9 ASSVVGPGAGELF
TRBJ2-1 TRBV6-4 ATSNGEHNEQF
TRBJ2-1 TRBV9 ASSVGSGHNEQF
TRBJ2-7 TRBV28 ASSVSGNPYEQY
TRBJ2-1 TRBV11-2 ASSLDLSNEQF
TRBJ2-3 TRBV7-9 ASSSGTQSQY
TRBJ2-7 TRBV4-1 ASSPGGFGYEQY
TRBJ2-2 TRBV20-1 SASLGRNTGELF